These T cell receptor beta chains were read from a single sample in a study of response to subunit inactivated influenza vaccine. MiXCR was run by TCRdb on the RT-PCR reads, yielding one entry per CDR3 protein. The table lists approximately 500,000 distinct CDR3 sequences, approximately 12% of them singletons. Sequenced here: PBMCs from blood, sampled roughly 47 days after vaccination. The receptors come from a middle-aged man who received an inactivated influenza vaccine. Each CDR3 is given with its conserved first and last residue. A D gene is named only where the DNA matches it firmly. The listing skips clone size in some rows; elsewhere it reads once, few, many or a size class.

cdr3_nt: TGTGCCAGCAGTTTCTTAGGACAGGGTAAGAATGAGCAGTTCTTC
cdr3_aa: CASSFLGQGKNEQFF
d_call: TRBD1
clone_size: many
j_call: TRBJ2-1
v_call: TRBV12-3/TRBV12-4

cdr3_nt: TGTGCCAGCAGCTTACTAGCGGGTCCCCAAGAGACCCAGTACTTC
cdr3_aa: CASSLLAGPQETQYF
d_call: TRBD2
clone_size: few
j_call: TRBJ2-5
v_call: TRBV7-2

cdr3_nt: TGTGTCAGCAGCCTAGGGGATTACGGACAGCCTTACTCTGGGGCCAACGTCCTGACTTTC
cdr3_aa: CVSSLGDYGQPYSGANVLTF
d_call: NA
clone_size: once
j_call: TRBJ2-6
v_call: TRBV6-2/TRBV6-3

cdr3_nt: TGCAGTGCTAGGTGGGCCTCGGGGGATCAGCCCCAGCATTTT
cdr3_aa: CSARWASGDQPQHF
d_call: NA
clone_size: few
j_call: TRBJ1-5
v_call: TRBV20-1

cdr3_nt: TGCAGTGCTAGAGACCCTCTTGACAGCCGAAACACCGGGGAGCTGTTTTTT
cdr3_aa: CSARDPLDSRNTGELFF
d_call: NA
clone_size: many
j_call: TRBJ2-2
v_call: TRBV20-1

cdr3_nt: TGTGCCAGTAGTATGCTTAAGGGACAGGGCGCAGATACGCAGTATTTT
cdr3_aa: CASSMLKGQGADTQYF
d_call: TRBD1
clone_size: few
j_call: TRBJ2-3
v_call: TRBV19

cdr3_nt: TGCAGTGCTAGAGATGGCCCCGGCGAGCAGTACTTC
cdr3_aa: CSARDGPGEQYF
d_call: NA
clone_size: many
j_call: TRBJ2-7
v_call: TRBV20-1

cdr3_nt: TGTGCCAGCAGCCCGGGGCTGAGCGTTGTGACAGATACGCAGTATTTT
cdr3_aa: CASSPGLSVVTDTQYF
d_call: NA
clone_size: medium-sized
j_call: TRBJ2-3
v_call: TRBV12-3/TRBV12-4

cdr3_nt: TGTGCCAGCAGCTTAGTCTCAGGGTACGAGCAGTTCTTC
cdr3_aa: CASSLVSGYEQFF
d_call: NA
clone_size: NA
j_call: TRBJ2-1
v_call: TRBV11-2

cdr3_nt: TGCGCCAGCAGCCAATGGGAGGGGAAGACCCAGTACTTC
cdr3_aa: CASSQWEGKTQYF
d_call: TRBD2
clone_size: NA
j_call: TRBJ2-5
v_call: TRBV4-1

cdr3_nt: TGCAGTGCTAGCGGGACGACATACAATGAGCAGTTCTTC
cdr3_aa: CSASGTTYNEQFF
d_call: NA
clone_size: few
j_call: TRBJ2-1
v_call: TRBV20-1

cdr3_nt: TGTGCCAGCAGTTTTGAGTATGAATACACAGATACGCAGTATTTT
cdr3_aa: CASSFEYEYTDTQYF
d_call: NA
clone_size: few
j_call: TRBJ2-3
v_call: TRBV12-3/TRBV12-4

cdr3_nt: TGTGCCAGCAGCTTAGTTGCCTGGGTCACATCCTACGAGCAGTACTTC
cdr3_aa: CASSLVAWVTSYEQYF
d_call: NA
clone_size: NA
j_call: TRBJ2-7
v_call: TRBV7-8

cdr3_nt: TGTGCCGGACGGACGGGGGAGGGCACCGGGGAGCTGTTTTTT
cdr3_aa: CAGRTGEGTGELFF
d_call: TRBD2
clone_size: NA
j_call: TRBJ2-2
v_call: TRBV19

cdr3_nt: TGTGCCAGCAGCCCTATAGCGGGGGGCGGAGAGCAGTTCTTC
cdr3_aa: CASSPIAGGGEQFF
d_call: TRBD2
clone_size: NA
j_call: TRBJ2-1
v_call: TRBV4-2

cdr3_nt: TGCGCCAGCAGCCAAGAGCACGGGACCTACGAGCAGTACTTC
cdr3_aa: CASSQEHGTYEQYF
d_call: NA
clone_size: few
j_call: TRBJ2-7
v_call: TRBV4-3

cdr3_nt: TGCAGCGTCTCCCGCAGCCGGATTAAAGAGACCCAGTACTTC
cdr3_aa: CSVSRSRIKETQYF
d_call: NA
clone_size: NA
j_call: TRBJ2-5
v_call: TRBV29-1

cdr3_nt: TGTGCCAGCAGCTTGGACAGGGGACTATATAGCAATCAGCCCCAGCATTTT
cdr3_aa: CASSLDRGLYSNQPQHF
d_call: TRBD1
clone_size: NA
j_call: TRBJ1-5
v_call: TRBV7-9

cdr3_nt: TGTGCCAGCAGCGGGACTATAAGCACAGATACGCAGTATTTT
cdr3_aa: CASSGTISTDTQYF
d_call: NA
clone_size: NA
j_call: TRBJ2-3
v_call: TRBV9

cdr3_nt: TGTGCCAGCAGCTTAGCGTCTAGCGGGGGTGAAAAGACCCAGTACTTC
cdr3_aa: CASSLASSGGEKTQYF
d_call: TRBD2
clone_size: NA
j_call: TRBJ2-5
v_call: TRBV7-2

cdr3_nt: TGCAGTGCTACCTGGAGGGCGGGAGGGCTGCATACGCAGTATTTT
cdr3_aa: CSATWRAGGLHTQYF
d_call: TRBD2
clone_size: few
j_call: TRBJ2-3
v_call: TRBV20-1

cdr3_nt: TGTGCTAGTGTCGAGCGCACAGATACGCAGTATTTT
cdr3_aa: CASVERTDTQYF
d_call: NA
clone_size: few
j_call: TRBJ2-3
v_call: TRBV12-5

cdr3_nt: TGTGCCATCCATCCGGGCGCTGGCCACGAGCAGTACTTC
cdr3_aa: CAIHPGAGHEQYF
d_call: NA
clone_size: NA
j_call: TRBJ2-7
v_call: TRBV10-3

cdr3_nt: TGTGCCAGCAGCCAAGGGCGCGGGACGGTGAACACCGGGGAGCTGTTTTTT
cdr3_aa: CASSQGRGTVNTGELFF
d_call: NA
clone_size: NA
j_call: TRBJ2-2
v_call: TRBV14

cdr3_nt: TGTGCCAGCAGTTTTACCGGGACAGGGCAGTTCTTC
cdr3_aa: CASSFTGTGQFF
d_call: TRBD1
clone_size: few
j_call: TRBJ2-1
v_call: TRBV28

cdr3_nt: TGTGCCTGGATTGCTAGCGGGGGGTATTTCGGTGAGCAGTTCTTC
cdr3_aa: CAWIASGGYFGEQFF
d_call: TRBD2
clone_size: NA
j_call: TRBJ2-1
v_call: TRBV30

cdr3_nt: TGTGCCTGCAGCTTTGTGTCTGTCGGCGGGAGGATACCCTACAATGAGCAGTTCTTC
cdr3_aa: CACSFVSVGGRIPYNEQFF
d_call: TRBD2
clone_size: NA
j_call: TRBJ2-1
v_call: TRBV12-3/TRBV12-4

cdr3_nt: TGCAGTGCTAGAACCGGCAGGGGAGCCTACAATGAGCAGTTCTTC
cdr3_aa: CSARTGRGAYNEQFF
d_call: NA
clone_size: few
j_call: TRBJ2-1
v_call: TRBV20-1

cdr3_nt: TGTGCCAGCAGTTTTAGGGGACTAGCGGGCTACGAGCAGTACTTC
cdr3_aa: CASSFRGLAGYEQYF
d_call: TRBD2
clone_size: few
j_call: TRBJ2-7
v_call: TRBV28

cdr3_nt: TGCGCCAGCAGCTGGGGACAGGGAGGAAACTACGAGCAGTACTTC
cdr3_aa: CASSWGQGGNYEQYF
d_call: TRBD1
clone_size: few
j_call: TRBJ2-7
v_call: TRBV5-1

cdr3_nt: TGTGCCAGCAGTACCAGACAGGGGGGGTTCTATGGCTACACCTTC
cdr3_aa: CASSTRQGGFYGYTF
d_call: TRBD1
clone_size: few
j_call: TRBJ1-2
v_call: TRBV27

cdr3_nt: TGTGCCAGCAGCTTAGGCTCCCAGGCTATGCAGTACTTC
cdr3_aa: CASSLGSQAMQYF
d_call: NA
clone_size: NA
j_call: TRBJ2-7
v_call: TRBV7-2

cdr3_nt: TGTGCCAGCAGCTTAGCTCTGTCTCGCGAGCAGTACTTC
cdr3_aa: CASSLALSREQYF
d_call: NA
clone_size: NA
j_call: TRBJ2-7
v_call: TRBV7-2

cdr3_nt: TGTGCCAGCAGTTCCCCCGGGGGGAACACTGAAGCTTTCTTT
cdr3_aa: CASSSPGGNTEAFF
d_call: NA
clone_size: many
j_call: TRBJ1-1
v_call: TRBV6-5

cdr3_nt: TGTGCCATCAGTGCCCCGGGGGGGGCCGGGGAGCTGTTTTTT
cdr3_aa: CAISAPGGAGELFF
d_call: TRBD2
clone_size: few
j_call: TRBJ2-2
v_call: TRBV10-3

cdr3_nt: TGCAGTGCTGAGACAGGGCGAGTAACTGAAGCTTTCTTT
cdr3_aa: CSAETGRVTEAFF
d_call: TRBD1
clone_size: few
j_call: TRBJ1-1
v_call: TRBV20-1

cdr3_nt: TGTGCCAGCAGTCTCGGGACACCGCTTCAAGAGACCCAGTACTTC
cdr3_aa: CASSLGTPLQETQYF
d_call: NA
clone_size: few
j_call: TRBJ2-5
v_call: TRBV12-3/TRBV12-4

cdr3_nt: TGTGCCACCAGCAGAGATACAGGTCTCTCTTTGGCCAACGTCCTGACTTTC
cdr3_aa: CATSRDTGLSLANVLTF
d_call: NA
clone_size: NA
j_call: TRBJ2-6
v_call: TRBV15

cdr3_nt: TGTGCCAGCAGCTCTGGACCCGGAGATACGCAGTATTTT
cdr3_aa: CASSSGPGDTQYF
d_call: NA
clone_size: NA
j_call: TRBJ2-3
v_call: TRBV7-2

cdr3_nt: TGCAGCGTTCTACAGCTGAGCAATCAGCCCCAGCATTTT
cdr3_aa: CSVLQLSNQPQHF
d_call: NA
clone_size: few
j_call: TRBJ1-5
v_call: TRBV29-1

cdr3_nt: TGTGCCAGCAGCCGGGACGGAGATGAGCAGTTCTTC
cdr3_aa: CASSRDGDEQFF
d_call: NA
clone_size: NA
j_call: TRBJ2-1
v_call: TRBV12-3/TRBV12-4

cdr3_nt: TGTGCCAGCAGTTACCCGATCTATTACAGGGGGCTCAATGAGCAGTTCTTC
cdr3_aa: CASSYPIYYRGLNEQFF
d_call: TRBD1
clone_size: many
j_call: TRBJ2-1
v_call: TRBV6-2/TRBV6-3

cdr3_nt: TGTGCCAGCGAACCATGGGGGGTTATGAACACTGAAGCTTTCTTT
cdr3_aa: CASEPWGVMNTEAFF
d_call: NA
clone_size: many
j_call: TRBJ1-1
v_call: TRBV28

cdr3_nt: TGTGCCAGCAGCCTACTTCCCGGACAGGGAAAGAATGAGCAGTTCTTC
cdr3_aa: CASSLLPGQGKNEQFF
d_call: TRBD1
clone_size: once
j_call: TRBJ2-1
v_call: TRBV7-9

cdr3_nt: TGTGCCAGCAGTTCGACAGGGCGGTCTGAAGCTTTCTTT
cdr3_aa: CASSSTGRSEAFF
d_call: TRBD1
clone_size: many
j_call: TRBJ1-1
v_call: TRBV12-3/TRBV12-4

cdr3_nt: TGTGCCAGCAGCTCCGGGACAGAGATTACAGATACGCAGTATTTT
cdr3_aa: CASSSGTEITDTQYF
d_call: TRBD1
clone_size: NA
j_call: TRBJ2-3
v_call: TRBV7-9

cdr3_nt: TGTGCCTGGAGCTCACCCTGGACAGTACAAGGCACAGATACGCAGTATTTT
cdr3_aa: CAWSSPWTVQGTDTQYF
d_call: NA
clone_size: once
j_call: TRBJ2-3
v_call: TRBV30

cdr3_nt: TGCAGCGTTATAAATAGGGACAGTAGCAACGAGCAGTACTTC
cdr3_aa: CSVINRDSSNEQYF
d_call: TRBD1
clone_size: many
j_call: TRBJ2-7
v_call: TRBV29-1

cdr3_nt: TGCAGCGCCCCAGGTCTACCTGAAGCTTTCTTT
cdr3_aa: CSAPGLPEAFF
d_call: NA
clone_size: NA
j_call: TRBJ1-1
v_call: TRBV29-1

cdr3_nt: TGCGCCAGCAATTTGGCAGGGGGGAACACTGAAGCTTTCTTT
cdr3_aa: CASNLAGGNTEAFF
d_call: TRBD1
clone_size: many
j_call: TRBJ1-1
v_call: TRBV5-1

cdr3_nt: TGTGCCAGCAGCCCAGAACGGACAGTCTACGAGCAGTACTTC
cdr3_aa: CASSPERTVYEQYF
d_call: NA
clone_size: few
j_call: TRBJ2-7
v_call: TRBV7-2

cdr3_nt: TGTGCCAGCAGCTCCCCGGGGACAGGGACCTACGAGCAGTACTTC
cdr3_aa: CASSSPGTGTYEQYF
d_call: TRBD1
clone_size: NA
j_call: TRBJ2-7
v_call: TRBV5-6

cdr3_nt: TGTGCCAGCAGTCGGGACAGGGTGGAGACCCAGTACTTC
cdr3_aa: CASSRDRVETQYF
d_call: TRBD1
clone_size: NA
j_call: TRBJ2-5
v_call: TRBV12-3/TRBV12-4

cdr3_nt: TGCAGTGCTACCTACAGCGGGAGGAATTACAATGAGCAGTTCTTC
cdr3_aa: CSATYSGRNYNEQFF
d_call: TRBD2
clone_size: few
j_call: TRBJ2-1
v_call: TRBV20-1

cdr3_nt: TGTGCCAGCAAGGGACAGGGGAACACTGAAGCTTTCTTT
cdr3_aa: CASKGQGNTEAFF
d_call: TRBD1
clone_size: NA
j_call: TRBJ1-1
v_call: TRBV12-3/TRBV12-4

cdr3_nt: TGTGCCAGCAGGCCCCGGGAGGTTAGGGATAATGAGCAGTTCTTC
cdr3_aa: CASRPREVRDNEQFF
d_call: TRBD2
clone_size: few
j_call: TRBJ2-1
v_call: TRBV6-1

cdr3_nt: TGTGCCAGCAGCGCCCTAGCGGGGGGGGAGACCCAGTACTTC
cdr3_aa: CASSALAGGETQYF
d_call: TRBD2
clone_size: few
j_call: TRBJ2-5
v_call: TRBV11-2

cdr3_nt: TGTGCCAGTAGTAGTGGCATCGAGCAGTACTTC
cdr3_aa: CASSSGIEQYF
d_call: NA
clone_size: few
j_call: TRBJ2-7
v_call: TRBV19

cdr3_nt: TGTGCCAGCAGCTCCCTTGTCAACAGGGTTGGCGAGACCCAGTACTTC
cdr3_aa: CASSSLVNRVGETQYF
d_call: NA
clone_size: NA
j_call: TRBJ2-5
v_call: TRBV5-6